These T cell receptor beta chains were read from a single sample in a study of control samples from healthy donors and cancer patients. The assay was immunoSEQ multiplex PCR, and TCRdb's table has in-frame clones only and misses some. The table includes about 82,000 clones, 94% detected once. The sequencing input was blood. The receptors here all came from a woman between 18 and 29 years old in good health. Each CDR3 is given with its conserved first and last residue. The D gene is left open where the match is weak. A row's size may be missing; if present it is once, few, many or a size class.

J gene: TRBJ2-5; clone size: NA; V gene: TRBV18; D gene: TRBD2; CDR3 protein: CASSSLAGAETQYF; CDR3 DNA: TGTGCCAGCTCATCCCTAGCGGGAGCCGAGACCCAGTACTTC
J gene: TRBJ1-1; clone size: NA; V gene: TRBV5-1; D gene: NA; CDR3 protein: CASSHGPSRDTEAFF; CDR3 DNA: TGCGCCAGCAGCCATGGGCCCTCTAGGGACACTGAAGCTTTCTTT
J gene: TRBJ1-3; clone size: NA; V gene: TRBV6-6; D gene: NA; CDR3 protein: CASRIPEMNTIYF; CDR3 DNA: TGTGCCAGCAGAATCCCTGAGATGAACACCATATATTTT
J gene: TRBJ2-3; clone size: NA; V gene: TRBV27; D gene: TRBD1; CDR3 protein: CASSQTGGGTTDTQYF; CDR3 DNA: TGTGCCAGCAGTCAAACAGGGGGCGGCACCACAGATACGCAGTATTTT
J gene: TRBJ1-3; clone size: NA; V gene: TRBV15; D gene: NA; CDR3 protein: CATSRESSGNTIYF; CDR3 DNA: TGTGCCACCTCACGTGAGAGCTCTGGAAACACCATATATTTT
J gene: TRBJ2-7; clone size: NA; V gene: TRBV28; D gene: NA; CDR3 protein: CASSHNPTAYEQYF; CDR3 DNA: TGTGCCAGCAGTCACAACCCGACCGCTTACGAGCAGTACTTC
J gene: TRBJ1-5; clone size: NA; V gene: TRBV15; D gene: NA; CDR3 protein: CATSRDEGSPQHF; CDR3 DNA: TGTGCCACCAGCAGAGATGAGGGATCCCCCCAGCATTTT
J gene: TRBJ1-1; clone size: NA; V gene: TRBV29-1; D gene: TRBD1; CDR3 protein: CSAGQKNTEAFF; CDR3 DNA: TGCAGCGCGGGACAGAAGAACACTGAAGCTTTCTTT
J gene: TRBJ1-5; clone size: NA; V gene: TRBV19; D gene: TRBD1; CDR3 protein: CASSIGEDRWPNQPQHF; CDR3 DNA: TGTGCCAGTAGTATAGGAGAGGACAGGTGGCCTAATCAGCCCCAGCATTTT
J gene: TRBJ2-5; clone size: NA; V gene: TRBV24-1; D gene: NA; CDR3 protein: CATSGGDGVGETQYF; CDR3 DNA: TGTGCCACCAGTGGCGGGGACGGAGTAGGAGAGACCCAGTACTTC
J gene: TRBJ2-7; clone size: once; V gene: TRBV7-8; D gene: NA; CDR3 protein: CASSFTRQVPGEQYF; CDR3 DNA: TGTGCCAGCAGCTTCACCCGACAGGTCCCGGGCGAGCAGTACTTC
J gene: TRBJ2-5; clone size: NA; V gene: TRBV19; D gene: NA; CDR3 protein: CASSMLGEQETQYF; CDR3 DNA: TGTGCCAGTAGTATGTTGGGGGAGCAAGAGACCCAGTACTTC
J gene: TRBJ2-7; clone size: NA; V gene: TRBV25-1; D gene: NA; CDR3 protein: CASSEGTGQYF; CDR3 DNA: TGTGCCAGCAGTGAAGGAACGGGGCAGTACTTC
J gene: TRBJ2-7; clone size: NA; V gene: TRBV3-1/TRBV3-2; D gene: TRBD1; CDR3 protein: CASSPGQGIIYEQYF; CDR3 DNA: TGTGCCAGCAGCCCCGGACAGGGAATTATCTACGAGCAGTACTTC